What follows are 21 T cell receptor beta chains derived from one specimen sequenced in a study of CD8 T cells in Susac syndrome. With random hexamers, reverse transcription was performed on about 0.45 to 1 ug of RNA. One entry per CDR3 protein, called by TCRdb with MiXCR from the immunoSEQ multiplex PCR reads. This table has 190,000 or so distinct CDR3 sequences, nearly 95% appearing once. The sequenced sample consisted of CD4+ T cells from PBMCs. These receptors all stem from a human donor with multiple sclerosis.

The rearrangement joins TRBV3-1 to TRBJ2-7, with 7 nucleotides matching TRBD1. The junction had 4 bases not matched to a gene; V was cut back by 4 bases and J by 1 base. Germline CDR1 and CDR2: LGHDT and YNNKEL (reference sequence). The CDR3 is made up of 14 amino acids. The DNA for the CDR3 is TGTGCCAGCAGCCGTGGGACAGTTTCCTACGAGCAGTACTTC. This gives the protein CASSRGTVSYEQYF.

At least ten counts were recorded for this clonotype. One junction end disagrees with the germline gene, perhaps due to a read error. The J gene is TRBJ2-7, the V gene TRBV5-1, with D uncertain. CDR1 is SGHRS, CDR2 YFSETQ, per germline. CDR3 length equals 11 residues. The CDR3 nucleotides are TGTGCCAGCAGTTTAAACTACGAGCAGTACTTC. It encodes CASSLNYEQYF.

This chain uses TRBV20-1 with TRBJ1-5; D unclear. Per germline, CDR1 DFQATT and CDR2 SNEGSKA (reference sequence). V was shortened by 1 base and J by 4 bases, with 8 bases between the two germline ends. This CDR3 has 13 amino acids. CDR3 nucleotide sequence: TGCAGTGCTAGAGTCGGAGAAAATCAGCCCCAGCATTTT. Its protein product is CSARVGENQPQHF.

V and J are TRBV30 and TRBJ1-5; D gene unclear. The CDR3 runs to 13 residues. Germline V gives CDR1 GTSNPN, CDR2 SVGIG (reference sequence). The V gene lost 0 bases and the J gene lost 2 bases, with 5 bases spanning the gap. The CDR3 spells CAWSVVGNQPQHF. The DNA of the CDR3 is TGTGCCTGGAGTGTGGTTGGCAATCAGCCCCAGCATTTT.

The DNA for the CDR3 is TGCAGCGTTGAAAAGTTGGGCACAGATACGCAGTATTTT. Translated: CSVEKLGTDTQYF. The chain has TRBV29-1 and TRBJ2-3; D ambiguous. The CDR3 is 13 amino acids. Trimming took off 2 bases at V and 1 base at J, with 7 bases between the two ends. CDR1 and CDR2 (germline): SQVTM, ANQGSEA.

CDR3 coding DNA: TGTGCCAGCAGCTTAGGTTCGGAAGACACCGGGGAGCTGTTTTTT. It codes for CASSLGSEDTGELFF. The V call is TRBV7-6, the J call TRBJ2-2; no reliable D call. From germline, CDR1 is SGHVS and CDR2 FNYEAQ. The CDR3 contains 15 residues. V was trimmed by 1 base and J by 3 bases, leaving 9 bases between them.

The genes are TRBV10-3 and TRBJ2-1, with TRBD2 matching 7 bases. This CDR3 contains 14 residues. Germline V gene sequence: CDR1 ENHRY, CDR2 SYGVKD. With V trimmed by 9 bases and J by 7 bases, 12 bases remained unmatched. CDR3: CAIRGASGNNEQFF. The DNA for the CDR3 is TGTGCCATTAGAGGCGCTAGCGGAAATAATGAGCAGTTCTTC.

This sequence joins TRBV18 and TRBJ2-7; a weak D match, TRBD2 (6 bases). This CDR3 spans 13 amino acids. Germline CDR1 and CDR2: KGHSH and LQKENI. The V end lost 6 bases, the J end lost 5 bases, and 14 bases lay between the germline ends. The CDR3 is CASSPSGVNEQYF. The CDR3 DNA follows: TGTGCCAGCTCCCCTTCGGGGGTGAACGAGCAGTACTTC.

The J gene is TRBJ2-5, the V gene TRBV2; the D gene is possibly TRBD2 (5 bases). The V gene lost 4 bases and the J gene lost 2 bases, with 11 bases spanning the gap. CDR1 SNHLY and CDR2 FYNNEI come from the germline V gene. CDR3 length: 14 residues. In DNA form, the CDR3 reads TGTGCCAGCAGTGTGAGGGAAATGCAAGAGACCCAGTACTTC. Translated, it gives CASSVREMQETQYF.

The V gene is TRBV5-1, the J gene TRBJ2-5, with a tentative D call TRBD1 (6 bases). Trimming removed 1 base at V and 2 bases at J, with 12 bases between. The CDR3 covers 15 residues. CDR1 and CDR2 (germline): SGHRS, YFSETQ. This CDR3 reads CASSLTAGEQETQYF. CDR3 coding DNA: TGCGCCAGCAGCTTGACGGCAGGGGAACAAGAGACCCAGTACTTC.

This clonotype was seen only once. This chain joins TRBV14 and TRBJ2-6; no clear D. The CDR3 contains 15 residues. Trimming stripped 2 bases from V and 9 bases from J, with 14 bases between. Germline CDR1 and CDR2: SGHDN and FVKESK. The CDR3 spells CASSQPLLLGNVLTF. The CDR3, as DNA: TGTGCCAGCAGCCAACCACTTCTCTTGGGCAACGTCCTGACTTTC.

This rearrangement joins TRBV20-1 to TRBJ2-7, with D possibly TRBD2 on 6 matching bases. The CDR3 contains 15 residues. Germline assignment: CDR1 DFQATT and CDR2 SNEGSKA (reference sequence). Deletions cut 3 bases from V and 4 bases from J, with 19 bases between. CDR3 loop: CSASRSGVVVYEQYF. The CDR3, as DNA: TGCAGTGCTAGCAGGTCGGGGGTGGTTGTATACGAGCAGTACTTC.

The rearrangement uses TRBV20-1 and TRBJ1-1; D possibly corresponds to TRBD1 (6 bases). Germline V gene data show CDR1 as DFQATT and CDR2 as SNEGSKA (reference sequence). The CDR3 runs 14 residues. Trimming removed 1 base at V and 6 bases at J, with 15 bases between. CDR3 nucleotide sequence: TGCAGTGCTAGAGCCGGGGGGCGGAAGGCTGAAGCTTTCTTT. Its translation: CSARAGGRKAEAFF.

The gene calls are TRBV30 and TRBJ1-6; TRBD1 is a possible D gene (5 bases). This CDR3 region has 16 residues. Germline V gives CDR1 GTSNPN, CDR2 SVGIG (reference sequence). V was shortened by 1 base and J by 6 bases, with 16 bases between the two germline ends. The CDR3 DNA reads as TGTGCCTGGAGTGCCTCTGGGGCACCGACTAATTCACCCCTCCACTTT. The encoded protein is CAWSASGAPTNSPLHF.

The gene calls are TRBV3-1 and TRBJ1-2; 12 nucleotides agree with TRBD1. The CDR3 sequence is 15 residues long. V shed 5 bases, J shed 3 bases, and the junction held 4 bases outside the gene matches. CDR1 and CDR2 from the germline V gene are LGHDT and YNNKEL (reference sequence). Here the CDR3 DNA reads TGTGCCAGCAGCTGGGGACAGGGGGCTGACTATGGCTACACCTTC. Amino acid sequence: CASSWGQGADYGYTF.

The DNA for the CDR3 is TGTGCCTCCTCCGCGAACCACGGGGAGCAGTACTTC. Translated, it gives CASSANHGEQYF. The rearrangement uses TRBV30 and TRBJ2-7; D unclear. CDR1 is GTSNPN and CDR2 is SVGIG in the germline V gene (reference sequence). The V end lost 7 bases, the J end lost 7 bases, and 17 bases lay between the germline ends. The CDR3 totals 12 residues. Based on the CDR3 plus reference TRBV30 and TRBJ2-7, the full variable domain is SQTIHQWPATLVQPVGSPLSLECTVEGTSNPNLYWYRQAAGRGLQLLFYSVGIGQISSEVPQNLSASRPQDRQFILSSKKLLLSDSGFYLCASSANHGEQYFGPGTRLTVT.

This chain connects TRBV12-3 or TRBV12-4 to TRBJ1-2; D is uncertain. Trimming took off 10 bases at V and 4 bases at J, with 16 bases between the two ends. CDR3 length: 13 residues. The CDR3 DNA sequence: TGTGCCACCGAACGCGGTATTACCTATGGCTACACCTTC. This encodes CATERGITYGYTF.

This sequence joins TRBV5-4 and TRBJ1-2, with D hard to call. The V end lost 1 base, the J end lost 2 bases, and 15 bases lay between the germline ends. Germline V lookup: CDR1 SGHNT, CDR2 YYREEE (reference sequence). This CDR3 has 16 amino acids. This CDR3 reads CASSLRFGDRNYGYTF. CDR3 bases: TGTGCCAGCAGCTTGCGATTCGGGGATCGCAACTATGGCTACACCTTC.

V and J are TRBV20-1 and TRBJ1-1; 10 nucleotides agree with TRBD1. CDR1 is DFQATT and CDR2 is SNEGSKA in the germline V gene (reference sequence). The CDR3 length is 14 residues. After removal of 5 bases from V and 4 bases from J, the junction contained 7 bases not matched to a gene. The CDR3 sequence: CSAYLGQGVTEAFF. CDR3 DNA: TGCAGTGCTTACCTAGGACAGGGGGTCACTGAAGCTTTCTTT.

Here the CDR3 reads CASSEGAGLNEQFF. The CDR3 DNA follows: TGTGCCAGCAGTGAAGGGGCGGGTCTCAATGAGCAGTTCTTC. The chain combines TRBV6-1 with TRBJ2-1, with D possibly matching TRBD2 (5 bases). The CDR3 length is 14 residues. V lost 1 base, J lost 6 bases, and 10 bases lay in between. Germline V gives CDR1 MNHNS, CDR2 SASEGT.

The genes are TRBV9 and TRBJ2-7, with 8 bases fitting TRBD1. The CDR3 is 15 amino acids. From germline, CDR1 is SGDLS and CDR2 YYNGEE. J lost 6 bases, V lost 2 bases, and 10 bases had no gene match. This CDR3 is CASSVEPGGLVEQYF. CDR3 DNA sequence: TGTGCCAGCAGCGTGGAGCCAGGGGGCTTAGTCGAGCAGTACTTC. The full variable domain, rest sourced from reference TRBV9 and TRBJ2-7, is DSGVTQTPKHLITATGQRVTLRCSPRSGDLSVYWYQQSLDQGLQFLIQYYNGEERAKGNILERFSAQQFPDLHSELNLSSLELGDSALYFCASSVEPGGLVEQYFGPGTRLTVT.